The 3 T cell receptor beta chains listed next were all sequenced from one sample in a study of CD8 T cells in Susac syndrome. Random hexamers served to reverse transcribe roughly 0.5 to 1 ug RNA. TCRdb fed the immunoSEQ multiplex PCR reads into MiXCR, producing one record per CDR3 protein. The sample contains 51,000 or so distinct CDR3 sequences, approximately 94% of which appear only once. The sample comprised CD8+ T cells from PBMCs. Receptor source: a human donor in good health.

The chain recombines TRBV6-2 or TRBV6-3 with TRBJ2-7; D is unclear. The germline CDR1 and CDR2 sequences are MNHEY and SVGEGT. The germline V and J ends were trimmed by 1 base and 3 bases, with 4 bases remaining between them. The CDR3 contains 12 residues. This CDR3 is CASSYYSYEQYF. The CDR3 coding sequence is TGTGCCAGCAGTTACTACAGCTACGAGCAGTACTTC.

The CDR3 here is CASTWEGGEQYF. DNA for the CDR3: TGTGCCAGCACCTGGGAGGGAGGCGAGCAGTACTTC. This sequence joins TRBV12-3 or TRBV12-4 and TRBJ2-7, with TRBD2 matching 7 bases. Germline trimming cut 7 bases from V and 6 bases from J; bases unmatched to any gene: 6. The CDR3 contains 12 residues.

This sequence joins TRBV7-2 and TRBJ2-3; the D call may be TRBD1 or TRBD2 (6 bases each). This CDR3 spans 14 amino acids. Germline CDR1 is SGHTA and CDR2 is FQGNSA. Trimming cost V 5 bases and J 5 bases, with 14 bases left between them. The CDR3 coding sequence is TGTGCCAGCAGCCTCCTAGGGGGAGGAGATACGCAGTATTTT. Its translation: CASSLLGGGDTQYF.